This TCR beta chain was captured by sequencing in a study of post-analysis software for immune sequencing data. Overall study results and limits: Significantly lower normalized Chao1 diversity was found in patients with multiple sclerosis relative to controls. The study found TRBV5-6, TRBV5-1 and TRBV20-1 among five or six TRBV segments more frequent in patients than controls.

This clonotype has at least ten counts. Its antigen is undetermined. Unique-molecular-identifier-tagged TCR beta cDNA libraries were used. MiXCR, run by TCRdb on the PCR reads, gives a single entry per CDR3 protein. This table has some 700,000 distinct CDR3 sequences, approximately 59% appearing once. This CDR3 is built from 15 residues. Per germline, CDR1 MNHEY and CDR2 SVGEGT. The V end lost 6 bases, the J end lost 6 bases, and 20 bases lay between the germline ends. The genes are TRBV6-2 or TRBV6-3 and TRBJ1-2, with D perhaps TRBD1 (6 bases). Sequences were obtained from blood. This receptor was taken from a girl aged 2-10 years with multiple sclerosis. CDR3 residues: CASSQHRVKEDGYTF. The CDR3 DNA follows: TGTGCCAGCAGCCAGCACAGGGTCAAGGAGGATGGCTACACCTTC.